The rows below give T cell receptor beta chains drawn from one sample of a study of shared clonotypes between healthy human individuals. Using immunoSEQ multiplex PCR, the repertoire was profiled, and TCRdb retains in-frame clones only, with some absent. The sample lists some 630,000 clones; around 72% were seen once. The source material was memory CD4+ T cells sorted from blood. These receptors were collected from a woman aged 25 to 39 in good health. Each CDR3 is given with its conserved first and last residue. Each record gives: V gene, J gene, CDR3 length, D gene, clone size, CDR3 DNA, CDR3 protein. A D gene is named only where the DNA matches it firmly. The size entry is marked missing in some rows and otherwise reads once, few, many or a size class.

>TRBV30|TRBJ2-7|12|-|-
TGTGCCTGGAGTGCCGATATCTACGAGCAGTACTTC
CAWSADIYEQYF
>TRBV7-9|TRBJ1-1|12|-|-
TGTGCCAGCAGCTTAGCGCAGGGAGAAGCTTTCTTT
CASSLAQGEAFF
>TRBV7-2|TRBJ2-2|12|-|-
TGTGCCAGCAGCTCTTTTATCGGGGAGCTGTTTTTT
CASSSFIGELFF
>TRBV27|TRBJ1-4|13|-|-
TGTGCCAGCAGTTTATCCCGCAGAGAAAAACTGTTTTTT
CASSLSRREKLFF
>TRBV18|TRBJ1-3|17|TRBD1|-
TGTGCCAGCTCACCCCGGGACAGCGGCTTCTCTGGAAACACCATATATTTT
CASSPRDSGFSGNTIYF
>TRBV15|TRBJ1-1|14|-|-
TGTGCCACCAGCAGAGGAGGAGGGGTCACTGAAGCTTTCTTT
CATSRGGGVTEAFF
>TRBV28|TRBJ2-7|12|-|few
TGTGCCAGCAGAGGACAGACCTACGAGCAGTACTTC
CASRGQTYEQYF
>TRBV4-2|TRBJ2-7|15|TRBD1|-
TGTGCCAGCAGTCACTCAAGGGGGCTCACCTACGAGCAGTACTTC
CASSHSRGLTYEQYF
>TRBV4-1|TRBJ2-5|13|TRBD2|-
TGCGCCAGCAGCCCCTATGGGACTACTGCGCAGTACTTC
CASSPYGTTAQYF
>TRBV11-3|TRBJ2-2|14|TRBD1|-
TGTGCCAGCAGCCCTCGGGGACAGACCGGGGAGCTGTTTTTT
CASSPRGQTGELFF
>TRBV2|TRBJ2-3|14|-|-
TGTGCCAGCAGACCCGACAGCTACACAGATACGCAGTATTTT
CASRPDSYTDTQYF
>TRBV2|TRBJ1-5|14|TRBD1|few
TGTGCCAGCAGTGACAGGGGGCGTTCTCAGCCCCAGCATTTT
CASSDRGRSQPQHF
>TRBV9|TRBJ2-2|16|-|few
TGTGCCAGCAGCGTAGACCCGACAGGGAACACCGGGGAGCTGTTTTTT
CASSVDPTGNTGELFF
>TRBV28|TRBJ1-2|17|-|-
TGTGCCAGCAGTTTATTGGGAGTGGGGGCCTTTCTCTATGTTTACACCTTC
CASSLLGVGAFLYVYTF
>TRBV2|TRBJ2-5|17|TRBD2|-
TGTGCCAGCAGTGACCTTGGAGCGGGAGTCTCCGAAGAGACCCAGTACTTC
CASSDLGAGVSEETQYF
>TRBV7-2|TRBJ2-7|15|TRBD1|-
TGTGCCAGCAGCTTAGGTGGGGACAGCTCCTACGAGCAGTACTTC
CASSLGGDSSYEQYF
>TRBV27|TRBJ1-2|14|-|-
TGTGCCAGCAGCACGGGACACCGAAACTATGGCTACACCTTC
CASSTGHRNYGYTF
>TRBV6-1|TRBJ1-4|15|TRBD1|-
TGTGCCAGCAGTGAAGCGACAGGGGGTTATGAAAAACTGTTTTTT
CASSEATGGYEKLFF
>TRBV11-2|TRBJ2-7|13|-|few
TGTGCCAGCAGCTTTGGGGACTTACGCGAGCAGTACTTC
CASSFGDLREQYF
>TRBV11-2|TRBJ1-2|18|TRBD1|-
TGTGCCAGCAGCTTGTGGACAGGGGCCCATGAGGGAAACTATGGCTACACCTTC
CASSLWTGAHEGNYGYTF
>TRBV18|TRBJ1-1|12|-|-
TGTGCCAGCTCACCTCCGAACACTGAAGCTTTCTTT
CASSPPNTEAFF
>TRBV6-5|TRBJ1-2|14|-|few
TGTGCCAGCAGTTACGGGGCGCGGGGCTATGGCTACACCTTC
CASSYGARGYGYTF
>TRBV10-1|TRBJ2-5|15|TRBD2|-
TGCGCCAGCAGTGGTACTAGCGGCCCCCAAGAGACCCAGTACTTC
CASSGTSGPQETQYF
>TRBV7-7|TRBJ2-7|15|-|-
TGTGCCAGCAGCTACGGAAAGGGTAGCTCCTACGAGCAGTACTTC
CASSYGKGSSYEQYF
>TRBV25-1|TRBJ1-2|13|-|-
TGTGCCAGCAGTGCCGGGGCAGTATATGGCTACACCTTC
CASSAGAVYGYTF
>TRBV7-2|TRBJ2-1|14|-|many
TGTGCCAGCAGCCCCGGATTCCACGGGAATGAGCAGTTCTTC
CASSPGFHGNEQFF
>TRBV7-9|TRBJ2-1|15|TRBD2|-
TGTGCCAGCAGCTTAGGAGGAGCGGGAGGTTATGAGCAGTTCTTC
CASSLGGAGGYEQFF
>TRBV10-2|TRBJ2-7|13|-|once
TGCGCCAGCAGTGAGTCCGGGGGTCGCGAGCAGTACTTC
CASSESGGREQYF
>TRBV28|TRBJ1-5|15|-|-
TGTGCCAGCAGTTTTAGCAGGGGCAGCAATCAGCCCCAGCATTTT
CASSFSRGSNQPQHF
>TRBV7-7|TRBJ2-3|16|-|-
TGTGCCAGCAGCTTAGGAGTGGGCAGAGTCACAGATACGCAGTATTTT
CASSLGVGRVTDTQYF
>TRBV6-1|TRBJ2-3|14|TRBD2|-
TGTGCCAGCAGTATTAGCGGGAACACAGATACGCAGTATTTT
CASSISGNTDTQYF
>TRBV15|TRBJ1-5|15|TRBD1|-
TGTGCCACCAGAACCGGGACAGCGTACAATCAGCCCCAGCATTTT
CATRTGTAYNQPQHF
>TRBV27|TRBJ1-5|13|-|-
TGTGCCAGCAGTTTATCGGGCGTTCAGCCCCAGCATTTT
CASSLSGVQPQHF
>TRBV4-1|TRBJ2-3|15|TRBD2|-
TGCGCCAGCAGCCAACATGGACTAGTTACAGATACGCAGTATTTT
CASSQHGLVTDTQYF
>TRBV12-5|TRBJ1-2|14|-|-
TGTGCTAGTGGTACCGACCCCTCGGTCGGGGGCTACACCTTC
CASGTDPSVGGYTF
>TRBV4-2|TRBJ1-1|16|TRBD1|-
TGTGCCAGCAGCCAAGTGGGGACAGGGGATAGGACTGAAGCTTTCTTT
CASSQVGTGDRTEAFF
>TRBV7-9|TRBJ2-7|14|TRBD1|many
TGTGCCAGCAGTTCCTACGGGACAGCATACGAGCAGTACTTC
CASSSYGTAYEQYF
>TRBV2|TRBJ2-1|17|TRBD2|many
TGTGCCAGCAGGCCTGCCTTGACTAGCGGGAGGGTTGGTGAGCAGTTCTTC
CASRPALTSGRVGEQFF
>TRBV28|TRBJ2-7|12|-|-
TGTGCCAGCAGTTTCCCCCGGGCCGAGCAGTACTTC
CASSFPRAEQYF
>TRBV2|TRBJ2-2|13|-|once
TGTGCCAGCAGGGAATTTGACACCGGGGAGCTGTTTTTT
CASREFDTGELFF
>TRBV19|TRBJ1-5|14|TRBD1|once
TGTGCCAGCGAGGGGGCCGGGGGCAATCAGCCCCAGCATTTT
CASEGAGGNQPQHF
>TRBV18|TRBJ2-1|15|-|-
TGTGCCAGCTCACCAGGAAGCGCGGGAACCGTTGAGCAGTTCTTC
CASSPGSAGTVEQFF
>TRBV28|TRBJ2-7|16|TRBD2|-
TGTGCCAGCAGTTTGTGGGCTAGCGGGAATAAGTACGAGCAGTACTTC
CASSLWASGNKYEQYF
>TRBV16|TRBJ1-6|15|-|-
TGTGCCAGCAGCCACGGCGGCCCCAACCCTTCACCCCTCCACTTT
CASSHGGPNPSPLHF
>TRBV18|TRBJ2-7|14|TRBD2|few
TGTGCCAGCTCACTGAGCGGGGTCCTGGACGAGCAGTACTTC
CASSLSGVLDEQYF
>TRBV7-9|TRBJ2-3|14|-|-
TGTGCCAGCAGCTTTATCGCTGGCACAGATACGCAGTATTTT
CASSFIAGTDTQYF
>TRBV5-1|TRBJ1-4|16|-|-
TGCGCCAGCAGGGAGAGGGGAGGCATTACTAATGAAAAACTGTTTTTT
CASRERGGITNEKLFF
>TRBV7-3|TRBJ2-3|13|-|-
TGTGCCAGCAGCTTAACGGGACCTGACACGCAGTATTTT
CASSLTGPDTQYF
>TRBV5-1|TRBJ2-7|12|-|-
TGCGCCAGCTCAAAACAGGGAAACGAGCAGTACTTC
CASSKQGNEQYF
>TRBV12-5|TRBJ1-1|11|-|-
TGTGCTAGTGGTTTAAACACTGAAGCTTTCTTT
CASGLNTEAFF
>TRBV2|TRBJ1-3|17|TRBD1|-
TGTGCCAGCACTGAGCCCCTAGGGGGCGCAACCGGAAACACCATATATTTT
CASTEPLGGATGNTIYF